This T cell receptor (beta chain) originates from a study of T cell clonotyping in hematopoietic cell transplantation (dated by TCRdb to about 2021). Context from the whole study: In the study, fewer than 150 blood samples were gathered from 35 consecutive transplant recipients and their related donors. Patients were recruited between late 2015 and January 2017 and followed until late 2020 or death.

The germline V gene supplies CDR1 MDHEN and CDR2 SYDVKM. The CDR3 runs 13 amino acids, cysteine and phenylalanine included. The only DNA kept is the CDR3, 39 bases in frame from the first base. V is reduced by 6 bases and J by 5 bases, leaving a spacing of 14 bases between them. Overall study results and their limits: The sample size was limited, and because cells were not sorted, the contributions of CD4 and CD8 repertoires could not be separated. Inverse Simpson Index values from donors and from recipients before transplant predicted broader TCR repertoire diversity after transplant. Just a small fraction of recipient repertoires overlapped with donor repertoires, and more than 97% appeared de novo at the given depth. After transplant, TCR diversity in recipients dropped, and pathologically expanded clonotypes climbed progressively between day 30 and day 180.

Note on this clone: The antigen it binds to is not known. No base quality information exists; no much larger clone differs at one position.

Blood samples for TCR beta sequencing were given by related transplant donors. Nuclei Lysis Solution was used to extract genomic DNA from fresh or cryopreserved unfractionated peripheral blood mononuclear cells. TCR beta CDR3 regions were amplified from genomic DNA with the immunoSEQ assay, a bias-controlled multiplex PCR using V- and J-specific primers. In a second PCR step, a proprietary barcode and Illumina adapter sequences were attached to the CDR3 amplicons. An Illumina MiSeq instrument was used for sequencing of the CDR3 libraries. Processing in the source paper ran as follows. Export and quality control were performed with immunoSEQ Analyzer 3.0, and downstream analyses were performed with R Bioconductor and Immunarch. Only productive rearrangements within the normalized downsampled data set were used in the calculation of repertoire metrics. Pathologically expanded clonotypes were defined as those larger than 5 templates in the normalized cohort. The Inverse Simpson Index served as the measure of repertoire diversity. The non-normalized data set was used for CMV-specificity analyses so that all clonotypes could be captured. TCRdb took this table from immuneACCESS and kept in-frame rearrangements with V and J called. Such tables lack part of the clones; where checked against another copy, unresolved V genes explain under half of the gap, and the rest is unexplained. V and J calls and clone size are copied from that table; D and trimming were computed from the DNA. Here the sample has fewer than 40,000 clones; about 87% occur a single time. The ten largest clonotypes hold approximately 2% of the sample.

The sequencing input was peripheral blood mononuclear cells. The rearrangement combines TRBV28 with TRBJ2-7; D gene: possibly TRBD1, on 6 matching bases. The TCR originated in a middle-aged woman in good health. Some clones in this sample may be carry-over from other donors' samples. DNA sequence: TGTGCCAGCAGAACTGGGGGCAAGGACGAGCAGTACTTC. Its protein is CASRTGGKDEQYF.